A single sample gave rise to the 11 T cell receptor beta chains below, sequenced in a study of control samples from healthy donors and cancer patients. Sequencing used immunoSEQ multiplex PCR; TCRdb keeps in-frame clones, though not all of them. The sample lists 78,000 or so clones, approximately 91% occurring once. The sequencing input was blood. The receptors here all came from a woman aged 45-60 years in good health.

Here the CDR3 DNA reads TGTGCCAGCAGTGAAGTTGAAAGGTTAAATGAAAAACTGTTTTTT. Its protein is CASSEVERLNEKLFF. The genes are TRBV6-1 and TRBJ1-4; the D is unclear. The V gene lost 1 base and the J gene lost 5 bases, with 11 bases spanning the gap. The CDR3 has 15 amino acids. Germline loops: CDR1 MNHNS, CDR2 SASEGT.

The CDR3 nucleotides read TGCGCCAGCAGACCTCGTGGACAGGAAGGCTACACCTTC. Encoded protein: CASRPRGQEGYTF. This chain connects TRBV5-1 to TRBJ1-2, with 7 positions matching TRBD1. CDR3 length: 13 amino acids. Per germline, CDR1 SGHRS and CDR2 YFSETQ. Trimming at V came to 5 bases and at J to 8 bases, leaving 9 bases not matched to a gene.

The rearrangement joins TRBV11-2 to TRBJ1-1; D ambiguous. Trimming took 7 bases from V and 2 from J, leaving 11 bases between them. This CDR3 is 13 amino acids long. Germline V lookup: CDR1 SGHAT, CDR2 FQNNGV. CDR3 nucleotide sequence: TGTGCCAGCACCCCGTGGGGAAACACTGAAGCTTTCTTT. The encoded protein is CASTPWGNTEAFF.

The CDR3 is CATSRGGGPGEQYF. CDR3 bases: TGTGCCACCAGCAGGGGCGGGGGGCCAGGTGAGCAGTACTTC. The chain uses TRBV15 and TRBJ2-7; TRBD2 matches at 8 bases. CDR1 is LNHNV and CDR2 is YYDKDF in the germline V gene (reference sequence). V lost 3 bases and J lost 7; bases outside the gene matches: 8. The CDR3 is 14 amino acids.

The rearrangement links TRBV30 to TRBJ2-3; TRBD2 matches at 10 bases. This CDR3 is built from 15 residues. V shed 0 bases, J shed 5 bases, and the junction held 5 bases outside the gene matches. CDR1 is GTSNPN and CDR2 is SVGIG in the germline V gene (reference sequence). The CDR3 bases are TGTGCCTGGAGTGTATCCAGCGGGGGGGTAGATACGCAGTATTTT. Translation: CAWSVSSGGVDTQYF.

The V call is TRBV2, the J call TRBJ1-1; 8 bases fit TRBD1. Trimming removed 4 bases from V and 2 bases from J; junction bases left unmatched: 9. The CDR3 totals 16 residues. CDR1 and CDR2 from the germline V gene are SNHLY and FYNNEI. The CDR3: CASSGLFTGGNTEAFF. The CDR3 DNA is TGTGCCAGCAGTGGTCTATTTACAGGGGGAAACACTGAAGCTTTCTTT.

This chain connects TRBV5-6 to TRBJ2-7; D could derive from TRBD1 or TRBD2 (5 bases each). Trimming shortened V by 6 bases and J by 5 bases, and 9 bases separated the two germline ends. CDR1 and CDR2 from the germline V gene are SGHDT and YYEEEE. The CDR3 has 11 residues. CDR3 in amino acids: CASIRGDEQYF. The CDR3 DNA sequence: TGTGCCAGCATCAGAGGGGACGAGCAGTACTTC.

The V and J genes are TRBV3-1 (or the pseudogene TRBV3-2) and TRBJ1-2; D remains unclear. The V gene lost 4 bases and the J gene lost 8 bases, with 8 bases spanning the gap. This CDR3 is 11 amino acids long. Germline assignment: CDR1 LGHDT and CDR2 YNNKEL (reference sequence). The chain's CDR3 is CASSLGEGYTF. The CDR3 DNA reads TGTGCCAGCAGCCTTGGGGAAGGCTACACCTTC.

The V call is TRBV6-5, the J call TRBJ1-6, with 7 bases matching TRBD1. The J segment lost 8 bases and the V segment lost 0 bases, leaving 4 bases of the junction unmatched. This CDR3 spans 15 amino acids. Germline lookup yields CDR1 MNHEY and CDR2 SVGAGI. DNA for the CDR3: TGTGCCAGCAGTTACTCGAGACAGGGTGATTCACCCCTCCACTTT. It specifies CASSYSRQGDSPLHF.

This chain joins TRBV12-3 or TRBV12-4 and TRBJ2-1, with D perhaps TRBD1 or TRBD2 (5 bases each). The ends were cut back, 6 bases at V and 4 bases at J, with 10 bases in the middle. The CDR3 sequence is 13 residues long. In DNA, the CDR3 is TGTGCCAGCAGCCGGGACCTGTACAATGAGCAGTTCTTC. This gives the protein CASSRDLYNEQFF.

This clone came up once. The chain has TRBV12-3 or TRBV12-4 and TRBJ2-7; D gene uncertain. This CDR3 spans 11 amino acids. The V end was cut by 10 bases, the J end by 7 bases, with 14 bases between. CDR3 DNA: TGTGCCATCCAAACCGGTGGGGAGCAGTACTTC. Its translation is CAIQTGGEQYF.